This note documents a single T cell receptor (beta chain) sequence. By sample share, this clone is medium-sized (0.01 to 0.1%). No cognate antigen has been identified for it. Within one base of it there is no much larger clone, and no base qualities were kept. Genomic DNA was extracted from sorted cells with the Quick-DNA Microprep Kit. Amplification of TCRbeta DNA was done with the immunoSEQ hsTCRbeta kit, following the protocol from the manufacturer. TCRbeta libraries were sequenced on an Illumina MiSeq instrument. For the original study's pipeline: Following removal of out-of-frame sequences, 2 million to 2.5 million distinct TCRbeta sequences were retained, with an average of about 70,000 per individual. Each individual was scored according to the count of some 160 previously reported CMV-associated TCRbeta sequences and the total productive distinct TCRbeta count. A beta-binomial model was reimplemented in Python, and random forests from scikit-learn, run with default parameters, were trained on data from the US cohort. Classifier performance on the Belgian cohort was summarized as median AUC with percentile confidence intervals calculated over 10,000 bootstrap iterations. Drawn from immuneACCESS, this table holds only the in-frame rearrangements with V and J called that TCRdb kept. Clones are partly lost; checked studies trace under half to an unresolved V gene and leave the rest unexplained. The D gene and trimming were derived from the DNA, and the V and J assignments and clone size from that table. The sample table lists about 75,000 clones, 60% to 80% of them with a count of one. The ten largest clones add up to around 2.6% of the sample.

A FACSAria II was used to sort memory CD4+ T cells, defined as single viable CD3+CD4+CD8-CD45RO+ cells. CMV serostatus was determined using a Roche Elecsys assay that detects serum IgG against CMV pp150, pp28, p38 and p52. Once the samples were thawed, total CD4+ T cells were enriched through positive selection using CD4 magnetic microbeads. The samples came from a different study that was designed specifically to examine the CD4+ T cell memory repertoire. Peripheral blood mononuclear cells were isolated and cryopreserved following standard operating procedures; serum was stored at -80 °C. Staining used CD3-PerCP (BW264/56), CD4-APC (RPA-T4), CD45RO-PE (UCHT1) and CD8-Pacific Orange (3B5) antibodies, with Sytox blue excluding non-viable cells. This sample stems from a study of memory CD4+ T cells and cytomegalovirus serostatus (dated by TCRdb to the late 2010s). About the full investigation: The cohort comprised 33 healthy Belgian adults, 9 CMV seropositive and 24 CMV seronegative. CD4+ memory TCRbeta repertoires of a Belgian cohort with known cytomegalovirus serostatus were sequenced in order to replicate a published TCR-based CMV serostatus classifier. Broad study findings and their caveats: For predicting CMV serostatus, the median bootstrapped AUC was approximately 0.95 using the original framework and approximately 0.9 using a US-trained random forest. Among the 150 to 200 previously reported CMV-associated TCRbeta sequences, some 67 showed up in the CD4+ memory repertoires, with each one found in between one and five individuals. Results were interpreted as suggesting that the CMV-associated TCR signature is largely present in the CD4+ memory repertoire. Only CD4+CD45RO+ memory cells were sequenced, unlike the original study, which covered naive and memory CD4+ and CD8+ populations. A median bootstrapped AUC of almost 0.96 with a 95% CI of 0.76-1.00 was achieved on the Belgian cohort by the original-framework classifier.

CDR1 and CDR2, per the germline V gene, are SNHLY and FYNNEI. The CDR3, cysteine through phenylalanine, is 13 amino acids long. The sequence is cut down to CDR3 DNA, 39 bases in frame from base 1. Unmatched junction bases come to 2, with V trimmed by 6 bases and J by 8 bases. Rearrangement joined TRBV2 to TRBJ1-6; a stretch of 9 junction bases matches TRBD1. Sequencing was done on a sample of memory CD4+ T cells from blood. This clonotype was obtained from an adult in good health and CMV-seropositive. The CDR3 here reads CASRRDRDSPLHF. The DNA sequence is given as TGTGCCAGCAGGAGGGACAGGGATTCACCCCTCCACTTT.